There are a few counts of the clone carrying this T cell receptor (beta chain). Antigen unknown. RNA extraction and reverse transcription yielded cDNA as sequencing template. Sequencing used immunoSEQ multiplex PCR; TCRdb keeps in-frame clones, though not all of them. The profile shows 150,000 to 200,000 clones, roughly 60% of them singletons. The data stem from a study of CD8+ T cells in alopecia areata. Study-wide results and caveats: Researchers report lesional scalp, most notably alopecia totalis/universalis, outstripped normal scalp in clonality. The link between baseline CD8+ expansion and response remains uncertain with one nonresponder.

The CDR3 is made up of 11 amino acids. Germline CDR1 and CDR2: SQVTM and ANQGSEA. The V and J ends lost 7 bases and 6 bases respectively, with 10 bases between them. Treatment denoted: oral pan-JAK inhibitor, 5-10 mg twice daily. V gene TRBV29-1 combines with J gene TRBJ2-1, with D possibly TRBD2 on 6 matching bases. The origin of this receptor is a human donor with alopecia areata. The material was CD4+ T cells sorted from blood, obtained at week 24, from a patient treated with tofacitinib. CDR3 coding DNA: TGCAGCGCAGGGACTGGCAATGAGCAGTTCTTC. Amino acid sequence: CSAGTGNEQFF.